These T cell receptor beta chains were read from a single sample in a study of T cells in Graves' hyperthyroidism and ophthalmopathy. Each CDR3 protein is one row after TCRdb ran MiXCR on the multiplex PCR reads. The table shows fewer than 350,000 distinct CDR3 sequences, with 15% to 20% occurring only once. Sequencing was done on a sample of blood. Receptors originate from a woman in her forties or fifties with Graves' hyperthyroidism. CDR3s leave out the opening cysteine and the closing phenylalanine or tryptophan. Each record gives: V gene, J gene, CDR3 length, clone size, CDR3 protein. Clone size is stated in some rows and not others, as once, few, many or a class when expanded.

v_gene: TRBV12-3/TRBV12-4
j_gene: TRBJ2-7
len: 11
abundance: -
CDR3aa: ASSLGGRTEQY

v_gene: TRBV28
j_gene: TRBJ1-1
len: 13
abundance: many
CDR3aa: ASSPLGQANTEAF

v_gene: TRBV4-1
j_gene: TRBJ2-1
len: 13
abundance: -
CDR3aa: ASSQTTSSYNEQF

v_gene: TRBV18
j_gene: TRBJ2-5
len: 12
abundance: -
CDR3aa: ASSPRQGVETQY

v_gene: TRBV6-1
j_gene: TRBJ2-3
len: 12
abundance: -
CDR3aa: ASRASVNTDTQY

v_gene: TRBV3-1
j_gene: TRBJ1-2
len: 15
abundance: many
CDR3aa: ASSQGILGGTPEGYT

v_gene: TRBV12-3/TRBV12-4
j_gene: TRBJ2-5
len: 12
abundance: many
CDR3aa: ASSLIAGGETQY

v_gene: TRBV18
j_gene: TRBJ2-5
len: 11
abundance: many
CDR3aa: ASSYTRQETQY

v_gene: TRBV6-1
j_gene: TRBJ2-3
len: 11
abundance: many
CDR3aa: ASRSGGTDTQY

v_gene: TRBV18
j_gene: TRBJ2-1
len: 14
abundance: many
CDR3aa: ASSRLAGGPYNEQF

v_gene: TRBV29-1
j_gene: TRBJ1-2
len: 10
abundance: -
CDR3aa: SARDSNYGYT

v_gene: TRBV30
j_gene: TRBJ1-1
len: 16
abundance: many
CDR3aa: AWTKPPGQGALNTEAF

v_gene: TRBV18
j_gene: TRBJ1-5
len: 12
abundance: many
CDR3aa: ASSPDRDGQPQH

v_gene: TRBV12-3/TRBV12-4
j_gene: TRBJ2-7
len: 9
abundance: many
CDR3aa: ASRLRDEQY

v_gene: TRBV6-1
j_gene: TRBJ2-5
len: 11
abundance: -
CDR3aa: ASSDSGPRTQY

v_gene: TRBV29-1
j_gene: TRBJ1-2
len: 10
abundance: -
CDR3aa: SDRTGSSGYT

v_gene: TRBV28
j_gene: TRBJ1-2
len: 12
abundance: many
CDR3aa: ASRLTQPDYGYT

v_gene: TRBV3-1
j_gene: TRBJ1-1
len: 13
abundance: many
CDR3aa: ASSQPGGGPPEAF

v_gene: TRBV28
j_gene: TRBJ2-1
len: 13
abundance: many
CDR3aa: ASSSGGLAGGEQF

v_gene: TRBV3-1
j_gene: TRBJ2-3
len: 13
abundance: many
CDR3aa: ASSPLYGEPDTQY

v_gene: TRBV9
j_gene: TRBJ2-7
len: 14
abundance: many
CDR3aa: ASSRGLAGGNYEQY

v_gene: TRBV7-3
j_gene: TRBJ2-1
len: 11
abundance: many
CDR3aa: ASSLQRGNEQF

v_gene: TRBV5-1
j_gene: TRBJ2-3
len: 15
abundance: few
CDR3aa: ASSLVLGRLLPDTQY

v_gene: TRBV5-6
j_gene: TRBJ1-4
len: 13
abundance: few
CDR3aa: ASSRAPQLDEKLF

v_gene: TRBV29-1
j_gene: TRBJ1-2
len: 11
abundance: -
CDR3aa: SVELVQGYGYT

v_gene: TRBV12-3/TRBV12-4
j_gene: TRBJ1-2
len: 12
abundance: many
CDR3aa: ASSLLGPADGYT

v_gene: TRBV30
j_gene: TRBJ1-3
len: 12
abundance: -
CDR3aa: AWKRPGSGNTIY

v_gene: TRBV20-1
j_gene: TRBJ1-1
len: 10
abundance: few
CDR3aa: SAYRANTEAF

v_gene: TRBV19
j_gene: TRBJ1-2
len: 11
abundance: -
CDR3aa: ASSIDRSSGYT

v_gene: TRBV12-3/TRBV12-4
j_gene: TRBJ1-5
len: 13
abundance: -
CDR3aa: ASSGFGTGGQPQH

v_gene: TRBV24-1
j_gene: TRBJ1-5
len: 13
abundance: few
CDR3aa: ATSEGTGGNQPQH

v_gene: TRBV20-1
j_gene: TRBJ2-5
len: 10
abundance: many
CDR3aa: SASRAQETQY

v_gene: TRBV11-2
j_gene: TRBJ2-1
len: 15
abundance: many
CDR3aa: ASSSAPLSLFGNEQF

v_gene: TRBV18
j_gene: TRBJ1-4
len: 10
abundance: many
CDR3aa: ASSPSREKLF

v_gene: TRBV20-1
j_gene: TRBJ1-6
len: 14
abundance: -
CDR3aa: SARGERSSYNSPLH